This T cell receptor (beta chain) was profiled in a study of T-cell memory formation after mild COVID-19. Study summary: The two donors had largely donor-specific TCR clusters.

Study-level results: Among clones peaking at day 37 in the second wave, SARS-CoV-2 specificity remained unconfirmed. A balance of CD4 and CD8 characterized clones contracting day 15 to 85, whereas later expanders leaned CD4+.

Germline V gene data show CDR1 as DFQATT and CDR2 as SNEGSKA (reference sequence). V was clipped by 5 bases and J by 5 bases, with 9 bases between them. The CDR3 covers 11 residues. After 5'RACE with constant-segment primers, TCR alpha and TCR beta cDNA libraries carrying sample barcodes and UMIs were obtained. TCRdb fed the 5' RACE reads into MiXCR, producing one record per CDR3 protein. The sample has approximately 150,000 distinct CDR3 sequences; 13% are singletons. This clonotype occurred a few times. The antigen remains undetermined. This chain connects TRBV20-1 to TRBJ2-5; D is ambiguous. The receptor was derived from a man aged 18 to 30 who had mild COVID-19 (a few samples of this study predate the infection). Cell type and time point are not known. Material: PBMCs or a T cell subset sorted from them (not recorded which). The CDR3 is CSARFRETQYF. The CDR3 DNA follows: TGCAGTGCTCGGTTTCGGGAGACCCAGTACTTC.